These T cell receptor beta chains were read from a single sample in a study of cytomegalovirus exposure and HLA in healthy donors. Data came from immunoSEQ multiplex PCR; TCRdb stores just in-frame clones and leaves some out. The sample carries about 120,000 clones, around 10% recorded once. Material for sequencing was PBMCs. These receptors were obtained from a man younger than 40 in good health and CMV-seronegative. The CDR3 runs from the conserved cysteine through the conserved F or W. A D gene is named only where the DNA matches it firmly. Clone sizes are given selectively: once, few, many, or a class where the clone is expanded.

>TRBD2|TRBJ2-7|TRBV5-1|few
CASSLRAGGAYEQYF
TGCGCCAGCAGCTTGAGGGCGGGAGGAGCCTACGAGCAGTACTTC
>TRBD2|TRBJ2-3|TRBV10-3|few
CAISERGGVAGGTDTQYF
TGTGCCATCAGTGAGCGAGGAGGAGTAGCGGGAGGCACAGATACGCAGTATTTT
>NA|TRBJ1-4|TRBV27|NA
CASTTTGGVWFF
TGTGCCAGCACAACCACGGGGGGAGTATGGTTTTTT
>NA|TRBJ2-4|TRBV19|NA
CASSKGAWGDVTKNIQYF
TGTGCCAGTAGTAAGGGGGCTTGGGGGGATGTCACCAAAAACATTCAGTACTTC
>NA|TRBJ1-1|TRBV7-6|NA
CASSLTGSRDTEAFF
TGTGCCAGCAGCTTAACAGGGTCCAGGGACACTGAAGCTTTCTTT
>TRBD1|TRBJ1-2|TRBV25-1|NA
CASSSPGQGSYGYTF
TGTGCCAGCAGTTCTCCGGGACAGGGTTCCTATGGCTACACCTTC
>NA|TRBJ1-3|TRBV7-8|few
CASSLALAGGLISGNTIYF
TGTGCCAGCAGCTTAGCATTGGCGGGGGGCCTGATCTCTGGAAACACCATATATTTT
>TRBD2|TRBJ2-2|TRBV5-4|few
CASSLQRGHTGELFF
TGTGCCAGCAGCTTGCAGCGGGGCCACACCGGGGAGCTGTTTTTT
>NA|TRBJ2-3|TRBV27|NA
CASSPQDWRDTQYF
TGTGCCAGCAGTCCCCAGGACTGGAGAGATACGCAGTATTTT
>NA|TRBJ2-7|TRBV19|few
CASSGTGTDEQYF
TGTGCCAGTAGTGGAACAGGGACCGACGAGCAGTACTTC
>TRBD1|TRBJ2-6|TRBV5-8|few
CASRQGQGRPGANVLTF
TGTGCCAGCAGACAAGGACAGGGTCGGCCTGGGGCCAACGTCCTGACTTTC
>NA|TRBJ1-4|TRBV5-1|NA
CASSLAQGGRGEKLFF
TGCGCCAGCAGCTTGGCCCAGGGAGGGCGGGGGGAAAAACTGTTTTTT